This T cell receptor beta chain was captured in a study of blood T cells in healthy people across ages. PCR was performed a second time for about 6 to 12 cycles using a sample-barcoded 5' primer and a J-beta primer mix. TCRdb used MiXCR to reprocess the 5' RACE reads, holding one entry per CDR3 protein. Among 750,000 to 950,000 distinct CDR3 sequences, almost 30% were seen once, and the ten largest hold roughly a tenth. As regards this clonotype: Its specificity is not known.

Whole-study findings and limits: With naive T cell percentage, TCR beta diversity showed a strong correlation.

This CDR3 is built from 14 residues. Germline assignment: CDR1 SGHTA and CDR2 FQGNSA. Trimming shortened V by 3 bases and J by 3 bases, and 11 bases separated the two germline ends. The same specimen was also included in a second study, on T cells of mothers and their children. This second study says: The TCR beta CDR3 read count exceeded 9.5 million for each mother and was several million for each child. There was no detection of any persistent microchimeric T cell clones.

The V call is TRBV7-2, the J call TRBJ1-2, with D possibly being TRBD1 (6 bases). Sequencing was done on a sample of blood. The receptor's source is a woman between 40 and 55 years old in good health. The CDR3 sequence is CASSFVQGYYGYTF. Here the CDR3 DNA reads TGTGCCAGCAGCTTCGTACAGGGCTACTATGGCTACACCTTC.